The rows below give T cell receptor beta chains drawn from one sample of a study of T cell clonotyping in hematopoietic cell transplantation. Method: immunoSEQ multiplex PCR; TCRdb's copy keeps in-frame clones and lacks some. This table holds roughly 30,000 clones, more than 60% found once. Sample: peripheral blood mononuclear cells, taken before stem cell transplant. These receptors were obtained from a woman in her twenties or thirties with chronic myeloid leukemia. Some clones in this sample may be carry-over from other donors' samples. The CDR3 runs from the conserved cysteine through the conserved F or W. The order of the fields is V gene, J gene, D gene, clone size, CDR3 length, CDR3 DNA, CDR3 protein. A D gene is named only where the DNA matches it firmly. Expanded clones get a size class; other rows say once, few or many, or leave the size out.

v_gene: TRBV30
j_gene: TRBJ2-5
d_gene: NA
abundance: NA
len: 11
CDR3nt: TGTGCCTGGAATTATGTGGAGACCCAGTACTTC
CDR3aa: CAWNYVETQYF

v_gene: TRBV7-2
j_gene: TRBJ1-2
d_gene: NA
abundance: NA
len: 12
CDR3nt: TGTGCCAGCAGCACGTGGACGGATGGCTACACCTTC
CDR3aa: CASSTWTDGYTF

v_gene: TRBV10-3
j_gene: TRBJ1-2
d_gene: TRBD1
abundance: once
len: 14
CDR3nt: TGTGCCATCAGCGCCGGGACAGGGGACTATGGCTACACCTTC
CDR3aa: CAISAGTGDYGYTF

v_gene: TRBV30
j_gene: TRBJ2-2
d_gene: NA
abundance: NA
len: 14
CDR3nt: TGTGCCTGGAGTGTATACAGGGCAGGGGTGGAGCTGTTTTTT
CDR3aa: CAWSVYRAGVELFF

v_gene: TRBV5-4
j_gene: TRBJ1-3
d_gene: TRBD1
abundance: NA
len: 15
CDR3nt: TGTGCCAGCAGCCCAGGGACAGGGACCGGAAACACCATATATTTT
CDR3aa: CASSPGTGTGNTIYF

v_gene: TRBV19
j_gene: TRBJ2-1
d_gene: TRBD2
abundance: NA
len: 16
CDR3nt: TGTGCCAGTAGGCCTAGCGGGGTTAGCTCCTACAATGAGCAGTTCTTC
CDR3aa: CASRPSGVSSYNEQFF

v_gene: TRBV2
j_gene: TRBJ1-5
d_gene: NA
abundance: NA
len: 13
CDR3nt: TGTGCCAGCAGTGGGGGGGTTGGTCAGCCCCAGCATTTT
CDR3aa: CASSGGVGQPQHF

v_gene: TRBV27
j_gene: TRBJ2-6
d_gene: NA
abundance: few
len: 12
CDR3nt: TGTGCCAGCAGGTCTGGGGCCAACGTCCTGACTTTC
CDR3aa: CASRSGANVLTF

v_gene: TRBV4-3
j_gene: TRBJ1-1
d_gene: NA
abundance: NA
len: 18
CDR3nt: TGCGCCAGCAGCCAAGATGTCGGGCAGTCCTACATGAACACTGAAGCTTTCTTT
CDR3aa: CASSQDVGQSYMNTEAFF

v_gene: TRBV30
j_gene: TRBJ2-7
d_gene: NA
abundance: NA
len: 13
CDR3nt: TGTGCCTGGAGTGGCCTAGGGGCCTACGAGCAGTACTTC
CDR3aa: CAWSGLGAYEQYF

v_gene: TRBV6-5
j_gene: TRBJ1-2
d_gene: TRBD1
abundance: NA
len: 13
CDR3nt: TGTGCCAGCACTAAAGGGACAGGGCATGGCTACACCTTC
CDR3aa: CASTKGTGHGYTF

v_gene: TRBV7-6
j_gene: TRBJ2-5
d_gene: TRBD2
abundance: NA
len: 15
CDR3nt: TGTGCCAGCAGCCGAATAGCGGGGGCGGCGGAGACCCAGTACTTC
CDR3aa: CASSRIAGAAETQYF

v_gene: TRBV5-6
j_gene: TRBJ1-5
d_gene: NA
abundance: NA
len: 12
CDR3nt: TGTGCCAGCAGCTTGTTCAAGGAGCCCCAGCATTTT
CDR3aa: CASSLFKEPQHF

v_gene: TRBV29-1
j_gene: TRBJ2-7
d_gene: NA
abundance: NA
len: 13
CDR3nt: TGCAGCGTTGAAGGAGGCGACAGCTACGAGCAGTACTTC
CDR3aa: CSVEGGDSYEQYF

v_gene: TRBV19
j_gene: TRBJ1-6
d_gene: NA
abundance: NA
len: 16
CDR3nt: TGTGCCAGTAGGGACCAGCCTAACCTCTCTTTATCACCCCTCCACTTT
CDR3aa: CASRDQPNLSLSPLHF

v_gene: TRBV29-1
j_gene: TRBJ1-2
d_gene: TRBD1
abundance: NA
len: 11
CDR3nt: TGCAGCGTTGGACAGGGGTTCGGCTACACCTTC
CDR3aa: CSVGQGFGYTF

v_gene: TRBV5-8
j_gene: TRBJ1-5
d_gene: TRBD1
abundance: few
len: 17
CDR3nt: TGTGCCAGCAGTTTAGACAGGGGGCCTAGTAGCAATCAGCCCCAGCATTTT
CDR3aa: CASSLDRGPSSNQPQHF

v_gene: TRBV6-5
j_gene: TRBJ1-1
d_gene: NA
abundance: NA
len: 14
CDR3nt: TGTGCCAGCAGTTACTCGATGGTGAACACTGAAGCTTTCTTT
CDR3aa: CASSYSMVNTEAFF

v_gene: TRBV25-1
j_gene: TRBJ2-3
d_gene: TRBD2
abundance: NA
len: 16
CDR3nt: TGTGCCAGCAGTGAATGGGAGCGGGGGGGCACAGATACGCAGTATTTT
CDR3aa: CASSEWERGGTDTQYF

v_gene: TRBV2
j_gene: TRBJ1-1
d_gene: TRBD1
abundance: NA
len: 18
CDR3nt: TGTGCCAGCAGAGGGGGACAGGGGCGGGGGTCGAGGAGCACTGAAGCTTTCTTT
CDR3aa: CASRGGQGRGSRSTEAFF

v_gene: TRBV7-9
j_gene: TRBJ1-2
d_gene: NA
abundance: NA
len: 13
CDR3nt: TGTGCCAGCAGCTTAGCGCTGCAGGATGGCTACACCTTC
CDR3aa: CASSLALQDGYTF

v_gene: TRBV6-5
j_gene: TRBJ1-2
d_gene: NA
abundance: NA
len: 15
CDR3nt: TGTGCCAGCAGTCGGGACGACACAGGTCAATATGGCTACACCTTC
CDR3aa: CASSRDDTGQYGYTF

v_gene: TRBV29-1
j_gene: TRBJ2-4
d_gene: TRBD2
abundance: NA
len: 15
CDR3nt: TGCAGCGTTGAAGATGAAACTAGCGGTGAAAACATTCAGTACTTC
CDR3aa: CSVEDETSGENIQYF

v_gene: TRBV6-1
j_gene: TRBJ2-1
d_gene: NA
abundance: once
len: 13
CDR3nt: TGTGCCAGCAGGTCGAGCGAGGTGAATGAGCAGTTCTTC
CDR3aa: CASRSSEVNEQFF

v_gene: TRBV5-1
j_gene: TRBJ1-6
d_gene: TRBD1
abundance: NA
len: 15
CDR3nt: TGCGCCAGCAGCTCTACGACAGGGGGCGTTTCACCCCTCCACTTT
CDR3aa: CASSSTTGGVSPLHF

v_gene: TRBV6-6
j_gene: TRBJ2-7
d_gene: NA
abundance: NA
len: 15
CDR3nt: TGTGCCAGCAGTTATGGGCTAGCGCCTTCCTACGAGCAGTACTTC
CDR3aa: CASSYGLAPSYEQYF

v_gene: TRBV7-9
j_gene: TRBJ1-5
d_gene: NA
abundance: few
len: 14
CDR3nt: TGTGCCAGCAGCTTTCAGGCTAGCAATCAGCCCCAGCATTTT
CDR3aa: CASSFQASNQPQHF

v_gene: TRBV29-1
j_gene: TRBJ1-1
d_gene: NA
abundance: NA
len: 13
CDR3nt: TGCAGCGTTGTCTCAGCCGTGACCACTGAAGCTTTCTTT
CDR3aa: CSVVSAVTTEAFF

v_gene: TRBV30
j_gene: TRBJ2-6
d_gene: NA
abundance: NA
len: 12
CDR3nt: TGTGCATGGGGCTCTGGGGCCAACGTCCTGACTTTC
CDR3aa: CAWGSGANVLTF

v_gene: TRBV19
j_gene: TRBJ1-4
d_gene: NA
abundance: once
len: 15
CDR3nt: TGTGCCAGTAGTCCAAGGGATAGTGCTAATGAAAAACTGTTTTTT
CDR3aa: CASSPRDSANEKLFF

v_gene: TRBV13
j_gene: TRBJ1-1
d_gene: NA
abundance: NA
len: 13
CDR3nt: TGTGCCGGTGGGGCTCGTATGAACACTGAAGCTTTCTTT
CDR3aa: CAGGARMNTEAFF

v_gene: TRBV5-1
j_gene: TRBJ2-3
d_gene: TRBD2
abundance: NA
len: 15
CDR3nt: TGCGCCAGCAGCCGGCGGGGGGGGCCTACAGATACGCAGTATTTT
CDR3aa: CASSRRGGPTDTQYF